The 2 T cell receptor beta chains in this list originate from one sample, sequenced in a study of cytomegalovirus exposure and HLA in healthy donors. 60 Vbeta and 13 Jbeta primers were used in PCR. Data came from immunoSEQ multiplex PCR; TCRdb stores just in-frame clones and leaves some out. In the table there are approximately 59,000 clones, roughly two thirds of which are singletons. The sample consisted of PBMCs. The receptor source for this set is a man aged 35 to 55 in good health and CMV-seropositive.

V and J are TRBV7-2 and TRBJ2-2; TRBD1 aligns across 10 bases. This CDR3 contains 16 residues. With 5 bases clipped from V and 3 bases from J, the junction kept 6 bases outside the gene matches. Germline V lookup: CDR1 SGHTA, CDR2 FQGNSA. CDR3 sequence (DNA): TGTGCCAGCAGCCCAATGACAGGGGGCGACACCGGGGAGCTGTTTTTT. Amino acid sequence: CASSPMTGGDTGELFF.

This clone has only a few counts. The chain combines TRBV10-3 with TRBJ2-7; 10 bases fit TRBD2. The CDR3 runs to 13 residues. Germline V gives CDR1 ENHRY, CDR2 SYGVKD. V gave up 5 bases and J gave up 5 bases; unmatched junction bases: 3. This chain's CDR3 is CAISIAGGHEQYF. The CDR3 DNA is TGTGCCATCAGTATAGCGGGAGGCCACGAGCAGTACTTC.